This section outlines one TCR beta chain sequence together with its context. Antigen unknown. Treatment here: approximately 10-day PBMC culture with coronavirus spike peptide pools or control peptides (ViraFEST assay). It was with about 10 IU/ml IL-2 and 9 to 10 ug/ml peptide pools that approximately 2 million PBMCs per well were cultured. Medium was half-exchanged with fresh IL-2 medium on days 3 and 7. Oncomine TCR Beta short-read sequencing was applied to DNA from cultured CD4+ T cells. TCRdb passed the PCR reads through MiXCR, listing each CDR3 protein once. The sample shows 16,000 or so distinct CDR3 sequences, around 72% of them seen only once. The record originates from a study of vaccination and CD4 T cells after COVID-19. CDR3 length: 14 residues. V was pared by 0 bases and J by 4 bases, with 9 bases between. CDR1 and CDR2 (germline): MNHEY, SVGEGT.

The sequence was collected from a human donor who received a COVID-19 vaccine. The chain couples TRBV6-2 or TRBV6-3 to TRBJ1-1, with TRBD1 as a possible D gene (5 bases). The specimen was CD4+ T cells from blood, cultured in vitro, collected after SARS-CoV-2 vaccination. The CDR3 region has the DNA TGTGCCAGCAGTTACTCGGGGGTGGCCACTGAAGCTTTCTTT. Protein sequence: CASSYSGVATEAFF.